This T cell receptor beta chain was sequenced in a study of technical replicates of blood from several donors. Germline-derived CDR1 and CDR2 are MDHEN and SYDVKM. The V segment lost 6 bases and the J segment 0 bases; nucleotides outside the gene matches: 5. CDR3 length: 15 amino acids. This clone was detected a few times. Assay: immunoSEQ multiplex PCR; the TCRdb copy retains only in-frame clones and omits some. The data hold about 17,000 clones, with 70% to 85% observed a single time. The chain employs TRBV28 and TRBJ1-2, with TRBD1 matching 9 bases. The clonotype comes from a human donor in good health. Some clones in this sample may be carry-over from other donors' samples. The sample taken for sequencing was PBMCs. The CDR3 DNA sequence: TGTGCCAGCAGCGGACAGGGGCCGGCTAACTATGGCTACACCTTC. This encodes CASSGQGPANYGYTF.